This T cell receptor (beta chain) was observed in a study of blood T cell repertoires in COVID-19. Study in general: The study drew acute and convalescent COVID-19 samples from the United States, Italy and Spain. Sources were T cells, B-cell-depleted T cells, or PBMCs; the material itself was cDNA or gDNA.

The germline V gene encodes CDR1 SGHRS and CDR2 YFSETQ. V gave up 8 bases and J gave up 0 bases; unmatched junction bases: 10. The length of the CDR3 is 15 residues. Original methodology: Estimation of nucleated cell counts was performed using reference gene primer amplification. Sequenced by immunoSEQ multiplex PCR; TCRdb stores in-frame clones only, minus some. For V, J and clone size, that table is used; D and trimming come from the DNA. The sample has fewer than 80,000 clones, around nine tenths seen once. This receptor was obtained from a human donor in a cohort sampled during active COVID-19. Material: peripheral blood. V gene TRBV5-1 combines with J gene TRBJ1-2, with 7 positions matching TRBD1. CDR3: CASRQGSLANYGYTF. CDR3 DNA: TGCGCCAGTAGACAGGGCTCGTTAGCTAACTATGGCTACACCTTC.